Reported below is one TCR beta chain. Its antigen has not been determined. No clone much larger than this one lies a single base away; base qualities are absent. The data derive from a study of cytomegalovirus exposure and HLA in healthy donors (dated by TCRdb to 2015 to 2018). Background on the whole study: An earlier analysis of roughly 610 of the donors reported 250 to 350 Gb of sequence data and around 110 million unique TCR beta sequences obtained from about 180 million T cells. To study patterns of TCR occurrence, a later analysis re-analyzed previously published TCR beta repertoires from several hundred donors and added high-resolution HLA genotyping. Around 320 gigabases of sequencing data and tens of millions of unique TCR sequences were included in an early release covering about 700 HLA-typed donors. An earlier analysis of some 500 of the donors used high-throughput TCR beta sequencing to judge whether each TCR beta V gene segment behaved as functional or pseudogenic. Five DR-DQ haplotypes were handled as single units for association and clustering, since linkage in the cohort was strong. In the later analysis, no new phenotypic data were used to find candidate immune exposures; instead, reliance was placed on TCR beta sequences and their occurrence across donors. The study aimed to test whether signatures of past pathogen exposure could be identified by cataloging public T cell receptors. Typing coverage differed by locus: A, B, C, DRB1 and DQB1 were typed in roughly 620-640 donors, DQA1 in around 500, DPA1 in 600 to 610, and DPB1 in 472. Using immunosequencing, the study profiled T cell repertoires from 500 to 800 subjects and related those repertoires to cytomegalovirus serostatus. Among 350 to 400 genotyped donors of the cohort, an average of roughly 240,000 unique TCR beta nucleotide sequences were sequenced per donor, roughly a sixth of them non-productive. Both class I and class II loci were covered by HLA typing, at four-digit resolution. Genome-wide SNP genotypes for about 60% of the roughly 700 donors were used in a later genetic analysis, which treated that subset as a discovery cohort. To predict cytomegalovirus infection status, the study combined high-throughput TCR immunosequencing, statistical association of individual TCRs with disease status, and machine learning. Among the roughly 370 genotyped donors, approximately 82% belonged to the genetic ancestry cluster associated with self-reported Caucasian donors. A separate validation cohort of about 110 different subjects was used in addition to the roughly 670-subject first cohort. Every discovery cohort repertoire had been produced on one sequencing platform. Donor age, sex, ethnicity and CMV serostatus were compiled together with the repertoire data. What the authors observed across the whole study: The classifier was reported to diagnose cytomegalovirus status with high specificity and sensitivity in both the original cohort and the validation cohort. The only immune exposure information available for the cohort was CMV serostatus. In a later analysis, HLA-associated TCR beta chains showed more clonal expansion and lower generation probabilities than non-associated chains that were equally common. In this cohort, only TCR beta chains were sequenced, and detectable features were limited by the absence of alpha or paired-chain data. HLA typing was unavailable for some donors at each locus, so association tests used only the typed subset. While some public TCRs were present in many individuals, most TCR sequences turned up only very rarely across donors. A further reported finding was that TCR beta sequences accurately predicted the HLA-A and HLA-B alleles for most subjects in the first cohort. According to a later analysis, TCR association rates differed among HLA loci, with DRB1 alleles showing the most associated TCRs and HLA-C alleles showing the fewest. Correlated functional status among segregating V segments might be attributable to linkage disequilibrium, but an unknown experimental factor could not be ruled out. Because counts were too low, about 18 rarely observed V segments, including chromosome 9 orphons, were excluded from the earlier analysis of about 500 of the donors. Several of the top co-occurrence clusters appeared to be linked to parvovirus B19, influenza, CMV and Epstein-Barr virus, according to a later analysis. A group of highly shared sequence variants was considered likely to be a technical artifact of the sequencing pipeline. The 87-base-pair reads could not distinguish some IMGT-functional V segments, including TRBV6-2 and TRBV6-3, so those segments were excluded. A later genetic analysis reported fewer N-insertions in productive TCRs among donors in an Asian-associated ancestry cluster than the roughly 700-donor mean. Most CMV-associated TCR beta chains appeared to be HLA-restricted in a later analysis, and the HLA associations seemed to be driven largely by CMV exposure. A total of 164 TCR beta chains were listed by the study as associated with cytomegalovirus. A later analysis associated about 16,000 TCR beta sequences with specific HLA alleles at a false discovery rate of 0.05. An earlier analysis of 587 of the donors showed that most TCR beta V segments appeared in productive rearrangements either about 87% or about 30% of the time, which broadly matched IMGT annotations. Sequencing depth was assumed to be roughly uniform across donors in the presence/absence analyses, though that assumption may not hold. Assigning TCR associations to individual alleles was difficult when HLA alleles, especially DR and DQ, strongly co-occurred. According to the authors, the approach could potentially be generalized to other disease states and immunological phenotypes. A later genetic analysis associated a missense DCLRE1C variant with V-gene and J-gene trimming of TCR beta chains, and an independent cohort replicated the association. Three of the identified cytomegalovirus-associated TCR beta chains were confirmed in vitro to be specific for cytomegalovirus antigens.

The cohort was made up of hundreds of healthy bone marrow donors. At the time of sampling, every cohort member was nominally healthy, though immune exposures that went unrecorded were likely present. The donor tested CMV seropositive, placing the donor among the 290 or so seropositive members of the cohort. A peripheral blood sample was collected from each donor, and TCR beta sequencing was performed on peripheral blood mononuclear cells. The Qiagen DNeasy Blood Extraction Kit was used to extract genomic DNA from the blood cell samples. The receptor library was made with the immunoSEQ multiplex PCR assay. The multiplex PCR relied on a mix of 60 forward primers for TCR Vbeta segments and 13 reverse primers for TCR Jbeta segments. The CDR3 region of rearranged TCR beta genes was amplified from genomic DNA by a multiplex PCR assay. Amplified TCR beta libraries were sequenced as 87-base-pair reads on the Illumina HiSeq System. The original methods were these. Across the 670 or so repertoires, a later analysis counted some 80 million unique TCR beta chains, 9.5 million to 12 million of which were shared by at least two donors. Raw reads were error-corrected and collapsed into unique sequences with a nearest-neighbor algorithm that merged closely related sequences to remove PCR and sequencing errors. To assign V, D and J gene segments, CDR3 sequences were aligned to IMGT reference sequences. For a sequence to be retained, a match of at least six nucleotides was required to both a V gene segment and a J gene segment. Rearrangements were called productive when the CDR3 lacked stop codons and stayed in frame with V and J; all others were non-productive. CDR3 was defined according to IMGT convention as the region running from the second conserved V-encoded cysteine to the conserved J-encoded phenylalanine. In an earlier analysis of some 550 of the donors, sequences lacking an unambiguous match to a single V gene segment were excluded. In an earlier analysis of about 590 of the donors, a V segment was called functional when productive rearrangements were above 56.7%, and segregating when the standard deviation between donors exceeded 5%. To diagnose cytomegalovirus status from the catalog of TCR beta chain sequences, a statistical classification framework was built. A later analysis assigned V and J genes by comparing TCR nucleotide sequences with IMGT/GENE-DB human TR gene sequences. A later analysis assigned CDR3 sequences and most-parsimonious VDJ recombination scenarios with the TCRdist pipeline. In a later analysis, each TCR beta chain was defined by its CDR3 amino acid sequence together with its V-gene family, and reads lacking a unique V-gene family were excluded. To address suspected cross-contamination and a sequencing artifact, a later analysis removed over 500 highly shared, low-generation-probability nucleotide sequences. For each public chain, a later analysis derived a clonal expansion index from normalized ranks of inferred template counts within each repertoire. Generation probabilities in a later analysis came from a VDJ recombination model fitted to out-of-frame rearrangements, and those results were checked against IGoR. In a later analysis, hypergeometric tests were used to score TCR-TCR, TCR-HLA and TCR-CMV co-occurrence, with a repertoire-size bias correction applied to TCR pairs. In a later analysis, false discovery rates were estimated by permuting HLA or CMV assignments 20 times. In a later analysis, co-occurring TCRs were grouped using DBSCAN, and TCRdist sequence similarity was added for clustering within HLA-allele-positive subsets. Repertoires with fewer than 30,000 or more than 120,000 public chains, plus five repertoires with anomalous nucleotide sharing, were excluded from co-occurrence clustering. TCRdb re-hosts the immuneACCESS table, in-frame sequences only. Its copies lack some clones; in the studies checked, an unresolved V gene accounts for under half of them, and the cause for the rest is not known. D and trimming come from the DNA, and the V and J calls and clone size come from that table. This sample gives 90,000 to 150,000 clones in total; about three fifths of them show up just once. About 9% of the sample lies in the top ten.

The germline V gene sets CDR1 to SNHLY and CDR2 to FYNNEI. Trimming removed 2 bases from V and 1 base from J, leaving 8 bases between the germline ends. The CDR3 measures 14 amino acids from cysteine to phenylalanine. Solely the CDR3 DNA is kept, with 42 bases framed from the first base. The V gene is TRBV2 and the J gene is TRBJ1-1, with TRBD1 tentatively as D gene (5 bases match). The sequenced sample consisted of PBMCs. The clonotype comes from a man in his forties in good health and CMV-seropositive. The DNA sequence is TGTGCCAGCAGTGAAAGAACAGGGAACACTGAAGCTTTCTTT. This translates into CASSERTGNTEAFF.